What follows is one T cell receptor beta chain and its context. The antigen it recognizes is unknown. No much larger clonotype is one base removed from it; base qualities were not supplied. The cohort was made up of around 720 healthy bone marrow donors. Cohort members were all nominally healthy when sampled, although unrecorded immune exposures were likely present. The donor was CMV seronegative and belonged to the group of 352 seronegative cohort members. A peripheral blood sample was provided by each donor, and peripheral blood mononuclear cells were used for TCR beta sequencing. The Qiagen DNeasy Blood Extraction Kit was used to extract genomic DNA from the blood cell samples. The method was the immunoSEQ multiplex PCR assay. The multiplex PCR relied on a mix of 60 forward primers for TCR Vbeta segments and 13 reverse primers for TCR Jbeta segments. The CDR3 region of rearranged TCR beta genes was amplified from genomic DNA by a multiplex PCR assay. The amplified TCR beta libraries were sequenced on the Illumina HiSeq System as 87-base-pair reads. As for the authors' bioinformatics: In a later analysis, around 80 million unique TCR beta chains were counted across the 650 to 750 repertoires, and approximately 11 million of these chains were shared by at least two donors. Raw reads were error-corrected and collapsed into unique sequences by a nearest-neighbor algorithm in which closely related sequences were merged to remove PCR and sequencing errors. To assign V, D and J gene segments, CDR3 sequences were aligned to IMGT reference sequences. For a sequence to be retained, a match of at least six nucleotides was required to both a V gene segment and a J gene segment. Rearrangements were classified as productive when the CDR3 lacked stop codons and remained in frame with V and J, and all other rearrangements were classified as non-productive. CDR3 was defined according to IMGT convention as the region running from the second conserved V-encoded cysteine to the conserved J-encoded phenylalanine. The earlier analysis of 587 of the donors excluded sequences that lacked an unambiguous match to a single V gene segment. In an earlier analysis of roughly 600 of the donors, a V segment was called functional when productive rearrangements were above 56.7%, and segregating when the standard deviation between donors exceeded 5%. A statistical classification framework was developed to diagnose cytomegalovirus status using the catalog of TCR beta chain sequences. In a later analysis, V and J genes were assigned by comparing TCR nucleotide sequences against IMGT/GENE-DB human TR gene sequences. Using the TCRdist pipeline, a later analysis assigned CDR3 sequences along with most-parsimonious VDJ recombination scenarios. In a later analysis, each TCR beta chain was defined by its CDR3 amino acid sequence together with its V-gene family, and reads without a unique V-gene family were excluded. A later analysis removed nearly 600 highly shared, low-generation-probability nucleotide sequences to deal with suspected cross-contamination and a sequencing artifact. A later analysis calculated a clonal expansion index for each public chain from normalized within-repertoire ranks of inferred template counts. In a later analysis, generation probabilities were computed using a VDJ recombination model fitted to out-of-frame rearrangements, and the results were checked against IGoR. Hypergeometric tests were used in a later analysis to score TCR-TCR, TCR-HLA and TCR-CMV co-occurrence, with a repertoire-size bias correction applied to the TCR pairs. To estimate false discovery rates, a later analysis permuted the HLA or CMV assignments 20 times. A later analysis grouped co-occurring TCRs with DBSCAN, adding TCRdist sequence similarity when clustering within HLA-allele-positive subsets. Co-occurrence clustering excluded repertoires with fewer than 30,000 or more than 120,000 public chains, plus five with anomalous nucleotide sharing. TCRdb stores this immuneACCESS table with in-frame sequences only. Part of the clones is absent; in the studies checked, under half of the shortfall reflects unresolved V genes, and no reason is known for the rest. The DNA gave D and trimming, while V, J and clone size come from that table. This sample has 200,000 to 250,000 clones in its table, and 82% of those were observed once. Clones ranked in the top ten supply roughly 2.5% of the sample.

This record belongs to a study of cytomegalovirus exposure and HLA in healthy donors listed by TCRdb under 2017. Study-level background: According to an earlier analysis of 587 of the donors, about 179 million T cells yielded 117 million unique TCR beta sequences and around 300 Gb of sequence data. Among about 410 genotyped donors of the cohort, an average of approximately 200,000 unique TCR beta nucleotide sequences was sequenced per donor, of which roughly 17% were non-productive. To decide whether each TCR beta V gene segment behaved as functional or pseudogenic, an earlier analysis of approximately 590 of the donors relied on high-throughput TCR beta sequencing. Because of strong linkage in the cohort, roughly five DR-DQ haplotypes were treated as single units for association and clustering. A later analysis re-examined previously published TCR beta repertoires from more than 600 donors and added high-resolution HLA genotyping to investigate patterns of TCR occurrence. Rather than using new phenotypic data, the later analysis identified candidate immune exposures from TCR beta sequences and from how often those sequences occurred across donors. HLA typing covered class I and class II loci at four-digit resolution. A later genetic analysis used genome-wide SNP genotypes for about 65% of the 666 donors, treating that subset as a discovery cohort. The number of typed donors differed by locus: about 629-640 for A, B, C, DRB1 and DQB1; some 540 for DQA1; some 610 for DPA1; and around 470 for DPB1. In addition to the first cohort of around 670 subjects, a separate validation cohort of around 110 different subjects was used. Donor age, sex, ethnicity and CMV serostatus were collected together with the repertoire data. About 280 gigabases of sequencing data and 70 million to 85 million unique TCR sequences were included in an early release covering 550 to 650 HLA-typed donors. The aim of the study was to test whether cataloging public T cell receptors could identify signatures of past pathogen exposure. The T cell repertoires of some 700 subjects were profiled by immunosequencing and related to cytomegalovirus serostatus. The study combined high-throughput TCR immunosequencing, statistical association of individual TCRs with disease status, and machine learning to predict cytomegalovirus infection status. All discovery cohort repertoires had been generated on a single sequencing platform. Of the roughly 400 genotyped donors, about 84% fell in the genetic ancestry cluster associated with self-reported Caucasian donors. Study-level results and caveats: In an earlier analysis of 587 of the donors, most TCR beta V segments appeared in productive rearrangements about 87% or about 30% of the time, broadly matching IMGT annotations. In a later analysis, HLA-associated TCR beta chains showed more clonal expansion and lower generation probabilities than non-associated chains that were equally common. The cohort was sequenced for TCR beta chains only, and without alpha or paired-chain data the features that could be detected were limited. A cluster of highly shared sequence variants was judged likely to be a technical artifact of the sequencing pipeline. A later analysis associated about 18,000 TCR beta sequences with specific HLA alleles at a false discovery rate of 0.05. The only immune exposure information available for the cohort was CMV serostatus. In a later analysis, several top co-occurrence clusters were reported to appear linked to parvovirus B19, influenza, CMV and Epstein-Barr virus. Most TCR sequences were observed very rarely across donors, whereas some public TCRs were present in many individuals. Some IMGT-functional V segments, including TRBV6-2 and TRBV6-3, could not be told apart with the 87-base-pair reads, so those segments were excluded. Compared with the approximately 700-donor mean, donors in an Asian-associated ancestry cluster had fewer N-insertions in productive TCRs, according to a later genetic analysis. Roughly uniform sequencing depth across donors was assumed in presence/absence analyses, although this assumption may not hold. The study listed approximately 150 TCR beta chains as associated with cytomegalovirus. The classifier was reported to diagnose cytomegalovirus status with high specificity and sensitivity in both the original and validation cohorts. In vitro tests confirmed that a few of the cytomegalovirus-associated TCR beta chains recognize cytomegalovirus antigens. Because some donors lacked HLA typing at each locus, the association tests relied only on the typed subset. In a later genetic analysis, a missense DCLRE1C variant was associated with V-gene and J-gene trimming of TCR beta chains, and the association was replicated in an independent cohort. According to the authors, the approach could potentially be generalized to other disease states and immunological phenotypes. In a later analysis, most CMV-associated TCR beta chains were found to appear HLA-restricted, with HLA associations seemingly driven largely by CMV exposure. Linkage disequilibrium might explain the correlated functional status among segregating V segments, but an unknown experimental factor could not be ruled out. When HLA alleles, especially DR and DQ, strongly co-occurred, attributing TCR associations to individual alleles was difficult. Because counts were too low, roughly 16 rarely observed V segments, including chromosome 9 orphons, were excluded from the earlier analysis of 587 of the donors. A further reported finding was that TCR beta sequences accurately predicted the HLA-A and HLA-B alleles for most subjects in the first cohort. In a later analysis, TCR association rates were found to vary across HLA loci, with the most associated TCRs seen for DRB1 alleles and the fewest for HLA-C alleles.

CDR1 and CDR2 are read off the germline V gene as MGHRA and YSYEKL. The CDR3 runs 18 residues from the cysteine to the phenylalanine. Only the CDR3 DNA is retained, 54 bases long and in frame from the first base. V is trimmed back by 0 bases and J by 5 bases, and the junction contains 14 bases that no gene match accounts for. The specimen sequenced was PBMCs. Recombination connected TRBV4-1 to TRBJ1-2, and TRBD1 matches 8 of the central bases. The clonotype originates from a woman in her forties in good health and CMV-seronegative. CDR3 region: CASSQELIRDRSKYGYTF. The DNA is as follows: TGCGCCAGCAGCCAAGAGCTTATTCGGGACAGGTCGAAATATGGCTACACCTTC.